This TCR beta chain was retrieved from a study of cytomegalovirus exposure and HLA in healthy donors. The PCR contained 60 Vbeta and 13 Jbeta primers. Data came from immunoSEQ multiplex PCR; TCRdb stores just in-frame clones and leaves some out. Of 150,000 to 200,000 clones detected, roughly four fifths appear once; the ten largest clones hold just under 3%. Only a few counts were recorded for this clone. Its specificity is not known. Study-wide points: Earlier analysis yielded a pattern in which most TCR beta V segments were productive about 87% or about 30% of the time.

Germline-derived CDR1 and CDR2 are SGHVS and FNYEAQ. The CDR3 runs 15 residues. Trimming took 2 bases from V and 4 from J, leaving 14 bases between them. Sequencing used PBMCs. The chain has TRBV7-6 and TRBJ2-5, with D maybe TRBD1 (6 bases). The clonotype comes from a woman in her 50s in good health and CMV-seropositive. The CDR3, as DNA: TGTGCCAGCAGCTTAACAGGGCTGGGGGCAGAGACCCAGTACTTC. This sequence encodes CASSLTGLGAETQYF.